This T cell receptor beta chain emerged from a study of blood T cell repertoires in COVID-19. Whole-study context: The United States, Italy and Spain supplied acute and convalescent COVID-19 samples. T cells, B-cell-depleted T cells, or PBMCs provided the cDNA or gDNA that served as material.

Source study methods: Amplified reference gene primers provided the basis for estimating nucleated cell counts. This table comes from immunoSEQ multiplex PCR, and its TCRdb copy is limited to in-frame clones, with some not included. The V and J calls and clone size come from that table; D and trimming were worked out from the DNA. Among tens of thousands of clones listed, 75% to 90% were seen once. V gave up 5 bases and J gave up 0 bases; unmatched junction bases: 5. Germline CDR1 is MDHEN and CDR2 is SYDVKM. The CDR3 has 15 residues. J is TRBJ2-7 and V is TRBV28; 9 bases map to TRBD1. Sequenced material: peripheral blood. The source is a man aged 45-65 years with active COVID-19. The CDR3: CASSPWTGVSYEQYF. Here the CDR3 DNA reads TGTGCCAGCAGTCCCTGGACAGGGGTCTCCTACGAGCAGTACTTC. The full variable domain, completed using reference TRBV28 and TRBJ2-7, is DVKVTQSSRYLVKRTGEKVFLECVQDMDHENMFWYRQDPGLGLRLIYFSYDVKMKEKGDIPEGYSVSREKKERFSLILESASTNQTSMYLCASSPWTGVSYEQYFGPGTRLTVT.